Listed below are T cell receptor beta chains from one sample, sequenced in a study of T cell repertoires in cytomegalovirus infection. TCRdb used MiXCR to reprocess the reads, holding one entry per CDR3 protein. The table has around 280,000 distinct CDR3 sequences, 8% to 10% seen once. The sequenced material came from PBMCs. These receptor sequences come from a human donor in good health (CMV status not recorded). Some clones in this sample may be carry-over from other donors' samples. Both conserved end residues are trimmed from each CDR3. The D gene is left open where the match is weak.

V | D | length | CDR3
TRBV20-1 | TRBD1 | 12 | SARPDRGNSPLH
TRBV7-2 | TRBD1 | 14 | ASRETGQGFYNEQF
TRBV10-3 | . | 13 | AISVRDPMNTEAF
TRBV6-2/TRBV6-3 | TRBD1 | 12 | ASSSPQGRQPQH
TRBV29-1 | . | 14 | SAATPVTLTYNEQF
TRBV5-1 | . | 10 | ASIANTGELF
TRBV6-1 | . | 12 | ASSRGDIVYEQY
TRBV6-2/TRBV6-3 | . | 15 | ASSDPRGASGANVLT
TRBV5-1 | . | 9 | ASSQGLASV
TRBV28 | TRBD1 | 13 | ASSSAGQGNTEAF
TRBV5-5 | . | 12 | ASSLIVAKNIQY
TRBV20-1 | TRBD2 | 12 | SAHGTSGGGEQF
TRBV2 | . | 14 | ASSDREGLVDSPLH
TRBV20-1 | . | 10 | SATPGTDTQY
TRBV5-4 | TRBD2 | 13 | ASHRAGGNTGELF
TRBV7-9 | . | 15 | ASSLGGVEEPGNTIY
TRBV6-2/TRBV6-3 | . | 9 | ASGIGETQY
TRBV7-2 | . | 11 | ASSSGTLGTQY
TRBV28 | . | 10 | ASNSQGPVYT
TRBV19 | . | 11 | ASSVQGTGELF
TRBV7-8 | . | 14 | ASSRTLNPNTGELF
TRBV7-2 | TRBD1 | 14 | ASSTRQGAIYNEQF
TRBV2 | . | 14 | ASSVGTRTRNYGYT
TRBV7-9 | . | 14 | ASSLAGQRLLEKLF
TRBV10-3 | . | 13 | AISESANPQETQY
TRBV4-3 | TRBD2 | 15 | ASSQVLAGGFYNEQF
TRBV9 | . | 12 | ASSVGRVHNEQF
TRBV19 | TRBD2 | 13 | ASNSGGVGFDEQY
TRBV18 | . | 10 | ASSPDLGIQY
TRBV5-1 | . | 11 | ASVQDPEDTQY
TRBV6-5 | TRBD1 | 12 | ASSYPGQGNEQF
TRBV7-7 | . | 16 | ASTLRDTGFANTGELF
TRBV5-7 | . | 17 | ASSLVAATGDGGKNIQY
TRBV20-1 | . | 11 | SAEGPGSLGYT
TRBV7-3 | . | 10 | ASGDGTGELF
TRBV2 | TRBD1 | 14 | ASSEARSGGIQPQH
TRBV4-3 | . | 15 | ASSQGTYGETGNTIY
TRBV5-1 | TRBD1 | 14 | ASSFPGTGQEETQY
TRBV27 | . | 11 | ASSFNRRDTQY
TRBV28 | TRBD1 | 16 | ASRPSAGQGILNEKLF
TRBV2 | . | 12 | ASKGGVSSYEQY
TRBV20-1 | TRBD2 | 12 | SARGLADRETQY
TRBV18 | . | 12 | ASSPRDRPYEQY
TRBV4-1 | TRBD1 | 14 | ASSQDRTGTNEKLF
TRBV7-2 | . | 13 | ASSLSPTVNQPQH
TRBV7-9 | . | 12 | ASSPRDGKNIQY
TRBV7-2 | . | 12 | ASSPPGIGTEAF
TRBV12-3/TRBV12-4 | . | 14 | ASNLGTDLVSGELF
TRBV29-1 | . | 12 | SVSRGSNTGELF
TRBV23-1 | . | 13 | ASSHLEDYNSPLH
TRBV2 | . | 12 | ASSEARTTDGYT
TRBV5-6 | . | 12 | ASLPRSSRDTQY
TRBV10-3 | TRBD2 | 14 | AISDERGGGKNIQY
TRBV7-2 | . | 13 | ASSFGGRRDTEAF
TRBV6-5 | . | 12 | ASSFQPVGDTQY
TRBV23-1 | . | 15 | ASSQYEHRLPHTEAF
TRBV28 | . | 11 | ASSLYENYGYT
TRBV5-1 | . | 12 | ASSSSGPNEKLF
TRBV7-9 | . | 12 | ASSLDDRRTEAF